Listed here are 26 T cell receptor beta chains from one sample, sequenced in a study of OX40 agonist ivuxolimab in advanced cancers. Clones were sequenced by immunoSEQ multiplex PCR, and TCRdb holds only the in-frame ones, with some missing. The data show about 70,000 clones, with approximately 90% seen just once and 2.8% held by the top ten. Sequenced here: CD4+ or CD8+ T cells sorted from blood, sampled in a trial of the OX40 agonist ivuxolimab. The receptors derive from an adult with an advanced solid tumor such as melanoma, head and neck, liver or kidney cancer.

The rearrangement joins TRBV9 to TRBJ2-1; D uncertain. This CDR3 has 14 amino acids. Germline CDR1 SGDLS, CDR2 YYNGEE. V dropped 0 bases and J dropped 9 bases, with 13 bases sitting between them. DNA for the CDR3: TGTGCCAGCAGCGTAGGGCATTCCCCGGGTGAGCAGTTCTTC. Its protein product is CASSVGHSPGEQFF.

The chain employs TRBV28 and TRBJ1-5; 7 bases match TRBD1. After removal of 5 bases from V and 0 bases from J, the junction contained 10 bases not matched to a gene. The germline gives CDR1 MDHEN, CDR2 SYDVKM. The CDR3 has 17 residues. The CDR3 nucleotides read TGTGCCAGCAGTATCGGACAGGCCCCTTATAGCAATCAGCCCCAGCATTTT. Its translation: CASSIGQAPYSNQPQHF.

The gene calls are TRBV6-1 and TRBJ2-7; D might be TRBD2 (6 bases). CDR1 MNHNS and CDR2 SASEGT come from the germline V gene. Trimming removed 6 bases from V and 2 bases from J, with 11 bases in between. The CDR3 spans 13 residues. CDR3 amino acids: CASRPGRTYEQYF. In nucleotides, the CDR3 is TGTGCCAGCAGGCCTGGGAGGACCTACGAGCAGTACTTC.

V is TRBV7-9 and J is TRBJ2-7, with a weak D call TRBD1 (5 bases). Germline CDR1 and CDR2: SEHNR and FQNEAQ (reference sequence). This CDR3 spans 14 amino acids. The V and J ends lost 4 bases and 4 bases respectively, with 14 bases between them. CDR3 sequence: CASSSRGQRYEQYF. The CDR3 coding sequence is TGTGCCAGCAGCTCAAGGGGCCAGAGGTACGAGCAGTACTTC.

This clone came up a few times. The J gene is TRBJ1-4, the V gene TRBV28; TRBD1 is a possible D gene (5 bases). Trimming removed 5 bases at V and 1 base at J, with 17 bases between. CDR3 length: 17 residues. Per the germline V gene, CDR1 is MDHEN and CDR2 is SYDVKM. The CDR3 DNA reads TGTGCCAGCAGTGAAATTGGGGCGGGGGAAACTAATGAAAAACTGTTTTTT. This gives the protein CASSEIGAGETNEKLFF.

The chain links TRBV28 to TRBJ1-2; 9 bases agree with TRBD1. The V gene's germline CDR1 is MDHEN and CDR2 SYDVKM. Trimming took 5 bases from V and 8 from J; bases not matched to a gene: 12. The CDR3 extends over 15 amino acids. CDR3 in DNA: TGTGCCAGCAGTCCCACCCCTTACAGGGGGCAAGGCTACACCTTC. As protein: CASSPTPYRGQGYTF.

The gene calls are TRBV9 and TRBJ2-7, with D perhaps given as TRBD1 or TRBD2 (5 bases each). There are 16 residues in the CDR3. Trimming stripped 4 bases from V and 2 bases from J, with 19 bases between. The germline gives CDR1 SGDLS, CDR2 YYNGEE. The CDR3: CASSPRGRDGTYEQYF. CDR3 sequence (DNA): TGTGCCAGCAGCCCAAGAGGTCGGGACGGCACCTACGAGCAGTACTTC.

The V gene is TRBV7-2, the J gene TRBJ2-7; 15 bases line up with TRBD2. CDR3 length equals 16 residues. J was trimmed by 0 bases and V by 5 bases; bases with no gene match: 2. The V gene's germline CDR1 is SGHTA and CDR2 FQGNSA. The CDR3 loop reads CASSVGLAGGSYEQYF. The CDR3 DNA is TGTGCCAGCAGCGTGGGACTAGCGGGGGGCTCCTACGAGCAGTACTTC.

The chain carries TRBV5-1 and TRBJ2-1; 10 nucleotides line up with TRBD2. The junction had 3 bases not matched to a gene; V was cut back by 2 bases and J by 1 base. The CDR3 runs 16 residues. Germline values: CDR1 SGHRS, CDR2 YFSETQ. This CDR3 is CASSFLSGGSYNEQFF. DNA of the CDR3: TGCGCCAGCAGCTTTCTTAGCGGGGGGTCCTACAATGAGCAGTTCTTC. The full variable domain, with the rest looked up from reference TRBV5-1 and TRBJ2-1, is KAGVTQTPRYLIKTRGQQVTLSCSPISGHRSVSWYQQTPGQGLQFLFEYFSETQRNKGNFPGRFSGRQFSNSRSEMNVSTLELGDSALYLCASSFLSGGSYNEQFFGPGTRLTVL.

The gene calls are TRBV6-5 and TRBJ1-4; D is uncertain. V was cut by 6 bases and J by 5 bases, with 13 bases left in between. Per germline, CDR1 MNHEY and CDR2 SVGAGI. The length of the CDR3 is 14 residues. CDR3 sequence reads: CASSLLRWNEKLFF. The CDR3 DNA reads TGTGCCAGCAGCCTGCTACGGTGGAATGAAAAACTGTTTTTT.

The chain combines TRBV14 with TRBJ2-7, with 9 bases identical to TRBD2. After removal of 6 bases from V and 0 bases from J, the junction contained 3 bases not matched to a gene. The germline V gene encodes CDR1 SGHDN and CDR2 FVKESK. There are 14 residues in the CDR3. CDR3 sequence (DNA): TGTGCCAGCAGGGCGACTAGCGGCTCCTACGAGCAGTACTTC. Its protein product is CASRATSGSYEQYF.

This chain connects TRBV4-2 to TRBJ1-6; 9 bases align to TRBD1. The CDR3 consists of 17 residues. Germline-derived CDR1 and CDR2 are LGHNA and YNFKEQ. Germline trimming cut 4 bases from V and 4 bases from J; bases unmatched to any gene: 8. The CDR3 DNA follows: TGTGCCAGCAGCCGCCTGGCGGACAGGGGATATAATTCACCCCTCCACTTT. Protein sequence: CASSRLADRGYNSPLHF.

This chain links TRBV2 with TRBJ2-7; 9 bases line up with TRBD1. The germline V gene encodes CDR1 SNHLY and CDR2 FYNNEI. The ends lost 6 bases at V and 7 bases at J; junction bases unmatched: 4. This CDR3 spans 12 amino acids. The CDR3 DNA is TGTGCCAGCAGCATGACAGGGGGTGAGCAGTACTTC. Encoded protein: CASSMTGGEQYF.

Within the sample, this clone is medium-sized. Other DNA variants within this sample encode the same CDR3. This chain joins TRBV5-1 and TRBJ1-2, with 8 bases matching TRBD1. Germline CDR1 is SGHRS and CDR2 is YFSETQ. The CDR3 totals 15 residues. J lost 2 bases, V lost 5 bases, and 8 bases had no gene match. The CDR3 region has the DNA TGCGCCAGCAGTCTTGGGGACAGGACCAACTATGGCTACACCTTC. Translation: CASSLGDRTNYGYTF.

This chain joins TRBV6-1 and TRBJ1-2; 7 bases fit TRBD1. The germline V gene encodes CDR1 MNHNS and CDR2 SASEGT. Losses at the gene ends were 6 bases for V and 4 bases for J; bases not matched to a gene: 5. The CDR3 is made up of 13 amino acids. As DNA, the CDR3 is TGTGCCAGCAGCCCGACAGGGCTCTATGGCTACACCTTC. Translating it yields CASSPTGLYGYTF.

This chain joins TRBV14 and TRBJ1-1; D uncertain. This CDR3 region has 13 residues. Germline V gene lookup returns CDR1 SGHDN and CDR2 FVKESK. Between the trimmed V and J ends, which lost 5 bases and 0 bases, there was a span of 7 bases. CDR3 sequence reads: CASSAHMNTEAFF. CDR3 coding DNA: TGTGCCAGCAGCGCGCATATGAACACTGAAGCTTTCTTT. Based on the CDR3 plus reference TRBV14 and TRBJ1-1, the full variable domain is EAGVTQFPSHSVIEKGQTVTLRCDPISGHDNLYWYRRVMGKEIKFLLHFVKESKQDESGMPNNRFLAERTGGTYSTLKVQPAELEDSGVYFCASSAHMNTEAFFGQGTRLTVV.

CDR3: CASSLDRGIWYEQYF. The CDR3 DNA follows: TGTGCCAGCAGCTTAGATCGGGGAATTTGGTACGAGCAGTACTTC. V gene TRBV7-9 combines with J gene TRBJ2-7, with D possibly matching TRBD2 (5 bases). Per the germline V gene, CDR1 is SEHNR and CDR2 is FQNEAQ (reference sequence). V lost 1 base and J 4 bases, leaving 14 bases between the germline ends. The CDR3 loop spans 15 amino acids.

CDR3 sequence (DNA): TGTGCCAGCAGCTTTCTACAGGCCTATGGCTACACCTTC. Translated, it gives CASSFLQAYGYTF. This rearrangement joins TRBV5-4 to TRBJ1-2, with D perhaps TRBD1 (5 bases). The germline CDR1 and CDR2 sequences are SGHNT and YYREEE (reference sequence). V was clipped by 2 bases and J by 4 bases, with 9 bases between them. The CDR3 length is 13 residues.

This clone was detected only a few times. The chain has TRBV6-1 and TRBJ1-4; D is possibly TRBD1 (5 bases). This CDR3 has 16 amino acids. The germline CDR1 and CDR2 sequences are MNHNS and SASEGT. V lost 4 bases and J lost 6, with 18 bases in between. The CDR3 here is CASSAPSGTGDEKLFF. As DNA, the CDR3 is TGTGCCAGCAGTGCTCCATCCGGGACCGGCGATGAAAAACTGTTTTTT.

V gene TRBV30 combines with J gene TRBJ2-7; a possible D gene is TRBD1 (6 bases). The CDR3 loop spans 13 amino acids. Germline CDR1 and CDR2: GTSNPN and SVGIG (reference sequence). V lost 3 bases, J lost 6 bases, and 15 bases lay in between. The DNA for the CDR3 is TGTGCCTGGAGCGGCAACAGGGATCGCGAGCAGTACTTC. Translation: CAWSGNRDREQYF.

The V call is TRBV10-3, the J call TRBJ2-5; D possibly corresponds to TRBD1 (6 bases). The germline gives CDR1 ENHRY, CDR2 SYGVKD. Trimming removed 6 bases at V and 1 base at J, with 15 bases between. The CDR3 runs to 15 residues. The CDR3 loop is CAIRGSLGGQETQYF. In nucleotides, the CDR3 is TGTGCCATCAGGGGTTCGCTAGGGGGCCAAGAGACCCAGTACTTC.

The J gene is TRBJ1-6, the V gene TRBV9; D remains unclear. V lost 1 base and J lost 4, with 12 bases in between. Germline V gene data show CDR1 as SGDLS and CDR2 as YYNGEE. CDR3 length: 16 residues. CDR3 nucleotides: TGTGCCAGCAGCGTACTACCCCGACATTATAATTCACCCCTCCACTTT. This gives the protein CASSVLPRHYNSPLHF.

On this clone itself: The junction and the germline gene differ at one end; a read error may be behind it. The CDR3 protein is CASSPALGWQAF. Here the CDR3 DNA reads TGTGCCAGCAGCCCTGCCTTAGGATGGCAGGCCTTC. The rearrangement uses TRBV6-1 and TRBJ1-2; D unclear. This CDR3 is built from 12 residues. Germline CDR1 MNHNS, CDR2 SASEGT.

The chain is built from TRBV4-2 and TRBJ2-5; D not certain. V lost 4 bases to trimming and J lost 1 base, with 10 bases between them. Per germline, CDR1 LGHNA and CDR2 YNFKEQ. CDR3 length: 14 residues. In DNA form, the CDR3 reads TGTGCCAGCAGCCTTAAGGGCTTCCAAGAGACCCAGTACTTC. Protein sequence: CASSLKGFQETQYF.

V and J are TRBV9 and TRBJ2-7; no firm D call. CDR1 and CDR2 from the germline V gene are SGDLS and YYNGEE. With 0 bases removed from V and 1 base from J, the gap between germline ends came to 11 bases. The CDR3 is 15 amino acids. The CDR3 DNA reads TGTGCCAGCAGCGTAGAGGCGCTCGGGTCCTACGAGCAGTACTTC. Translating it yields CASSVEALGSYEQYF.

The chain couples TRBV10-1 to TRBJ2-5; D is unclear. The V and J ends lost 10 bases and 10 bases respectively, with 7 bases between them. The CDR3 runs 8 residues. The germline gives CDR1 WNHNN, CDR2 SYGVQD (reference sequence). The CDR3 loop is CAITDQYF. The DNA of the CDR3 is TGCGCCATCACGGACCAGTACTTC.